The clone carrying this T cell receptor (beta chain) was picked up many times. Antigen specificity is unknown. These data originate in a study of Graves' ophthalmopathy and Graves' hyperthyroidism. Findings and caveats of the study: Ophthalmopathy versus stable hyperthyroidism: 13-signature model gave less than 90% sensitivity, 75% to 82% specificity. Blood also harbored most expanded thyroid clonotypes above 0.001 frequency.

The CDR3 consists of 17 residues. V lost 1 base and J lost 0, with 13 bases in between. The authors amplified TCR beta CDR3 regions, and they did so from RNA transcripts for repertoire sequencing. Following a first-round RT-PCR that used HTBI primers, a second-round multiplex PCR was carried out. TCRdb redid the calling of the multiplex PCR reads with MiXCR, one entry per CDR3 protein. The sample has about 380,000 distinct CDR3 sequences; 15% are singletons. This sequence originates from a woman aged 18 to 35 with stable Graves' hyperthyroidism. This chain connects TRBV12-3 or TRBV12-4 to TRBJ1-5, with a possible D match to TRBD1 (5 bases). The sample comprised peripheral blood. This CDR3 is CASSLVLGGGSNQPQHF. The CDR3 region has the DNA TGTGCCAGCAGTTTAGTTCTGGGTGGGGGTAGCAATCAGCCCCAGCATTTT.